The subject of this entry is one T cell receptor beta chain. The CDR3 contains 13 residues. The V gene's germline CDR1 is SGHTA and CDR2 FQGNSA. This entry comes from a study of blood T cell repertoires in COVID-19. Across the study: Nucleic acid was either cDNA or gDNA, and it came from T cells, B-cell-depleted T cells, or PBMCs.

Clones were read by immunoSEQ multiplex PCR, and TCRdb kept only the in-frame ones, dropping some. The sample contains 250,000 to 300,000 clones, around 86% of which appear only once. The rearrangement joins TRBV7-2 to TRBJ1-2; D ambiguous. This clonotype was sampled from a man aged 50-60 years with acute or convalescent COVID-19. The sample comprised peripheral blood. CDR3 loop: CAQQLLQVSGYTF. CDR3 nucleotide sequence: TGTGCTCAGCAGCTTCTCCAGGTATCTGGCTACACCTTC.